Included here is one T cell receptor beta chain sequence, with context. The antigen is unknown. The sample belongs to a study of cytomegalovirus exposure and HLA in healthy donors. A 120-subject validation cohort, separate from the approximately 610-subject first cohort, supplied the donors. The data were produced by immunoSEQ multiplex PCR, yet TCRdb's version contains in-frame clones alone and is incomplete. The profile shows about 160,000 clones, around nine tenths of them singletons. The V gene's germline CDR1 is SGHDN and CDR2 FVKESK. V lost 1 base and J lost 5; bases outside the gene matches: 6. The CDR3 has 15 residues. Study observations and caveats: Reported results showed that the classifier diagnosed cytomegalovirus status with high specificity and sensitivity. In vitro assays verified that three CMV-associated chains recognized CMV antigens specifically. In a later analysis, first-cohort TCR clusters were found to tend to co-occur in the approximately 120 validation repertoires.

The sequence derives from a young woman in good health and CMV-seropositive. The source material was PBMCs. The chain couples TRBV14 to TRBJ2-7; 9 nucleotides align to TRBD1. The DNA for the CDR3 is TGTGCCAGCAGCCAAGCCTGGGGACAGGGTGACGAGCAGTACTTC. Protein sequence: CASSQAWGQGDEQYF.